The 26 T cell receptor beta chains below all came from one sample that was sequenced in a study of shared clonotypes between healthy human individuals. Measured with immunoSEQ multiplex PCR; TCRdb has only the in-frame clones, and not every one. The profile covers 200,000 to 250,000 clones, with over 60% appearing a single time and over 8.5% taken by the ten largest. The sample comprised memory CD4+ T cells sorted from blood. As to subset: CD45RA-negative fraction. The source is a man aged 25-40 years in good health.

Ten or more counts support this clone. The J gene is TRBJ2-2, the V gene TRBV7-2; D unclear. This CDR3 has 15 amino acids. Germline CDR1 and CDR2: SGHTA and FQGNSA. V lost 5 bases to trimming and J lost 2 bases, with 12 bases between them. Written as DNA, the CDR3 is TGTGCCAGCAGCGTTAAGCAGACAAACACCGGGGAGCTGTTTTTT. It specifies CASSVKQTNTGELFF.

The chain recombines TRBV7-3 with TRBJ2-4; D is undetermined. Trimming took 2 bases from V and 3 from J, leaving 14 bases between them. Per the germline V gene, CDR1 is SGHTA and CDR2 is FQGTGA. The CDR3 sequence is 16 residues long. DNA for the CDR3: TGTGCCAGCAGCTTAGGTGGCAGTTTAGGCAAAAACATTCAGTACTTC. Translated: CASSLGGSLGKNIQYF. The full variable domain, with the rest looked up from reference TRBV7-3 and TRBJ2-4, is GAGVSQTPSNKVTEKGKYVELRCDPISGHTALYWYRQSLGQGPEFLIYFQGTGAADDSGLPNDRFFAVRPEGSVSTLKIQRTERGDSAVYLCASSLGGSLGKNIQYFGAGTRLSVL.

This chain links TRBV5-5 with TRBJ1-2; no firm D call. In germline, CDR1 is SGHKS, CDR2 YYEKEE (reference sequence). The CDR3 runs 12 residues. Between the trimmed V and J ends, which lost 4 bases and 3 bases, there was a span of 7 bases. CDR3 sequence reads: CASSIDHYGYTF. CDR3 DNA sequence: TGTGCCAGCAGCATCGACCACTATGGCTACACCTTC.

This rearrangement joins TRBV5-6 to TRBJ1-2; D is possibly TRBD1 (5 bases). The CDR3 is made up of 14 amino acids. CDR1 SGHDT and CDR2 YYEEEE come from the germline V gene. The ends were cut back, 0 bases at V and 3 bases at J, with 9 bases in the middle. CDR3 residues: CASSLVEGDYGYTF. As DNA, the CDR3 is TGTGCCAGCAGCTTGGTTGAAGGGGACTATGGCTACACCTTC.

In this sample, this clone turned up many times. DNA for the CDR3: TGTGCCAGCAGCTTAGTCGGTCGAAACGGCAATCAGCCCCAGCATTTT. Amino acid sequence: CASSLVGRNGNQPQHF. V is TRBV7-2 and J is TRBJ1-5; D not resolved. The CDR3 is 16 amino acids. The germline CDR1 and CDR2 sequences are SGHTA and FQGNSA. V was cut by 1 base and J by 2 bases, with 12 bases left in between.

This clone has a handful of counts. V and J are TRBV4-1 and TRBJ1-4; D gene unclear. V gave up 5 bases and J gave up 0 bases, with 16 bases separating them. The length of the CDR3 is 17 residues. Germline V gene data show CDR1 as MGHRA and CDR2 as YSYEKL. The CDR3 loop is CASSGRMRDATNEKLFF. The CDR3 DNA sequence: TGCGCCAGCAGCGGCAGGATGAGAGACGCAACTAATGAAAAACTGTTTTTT.

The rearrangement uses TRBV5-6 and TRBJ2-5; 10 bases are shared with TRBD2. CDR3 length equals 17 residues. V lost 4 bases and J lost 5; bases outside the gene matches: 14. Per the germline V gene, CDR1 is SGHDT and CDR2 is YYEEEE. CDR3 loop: CASSQRTSGFYEETQYF. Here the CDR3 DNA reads TGTGCCAGCAGCCAACGGACTAGCGGATTTTACGAGGAGACCCAGTACTTC.

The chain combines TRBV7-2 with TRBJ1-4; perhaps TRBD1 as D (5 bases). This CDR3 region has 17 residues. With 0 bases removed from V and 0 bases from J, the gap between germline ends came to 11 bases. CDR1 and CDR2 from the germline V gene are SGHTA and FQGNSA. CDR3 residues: CASSLAGGSTTNEKLFF. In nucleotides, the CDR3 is TGTGCCAGCAGCTTAGCGGGGGGTTCGACAACTAATGAAAAACTGTTTTTT.

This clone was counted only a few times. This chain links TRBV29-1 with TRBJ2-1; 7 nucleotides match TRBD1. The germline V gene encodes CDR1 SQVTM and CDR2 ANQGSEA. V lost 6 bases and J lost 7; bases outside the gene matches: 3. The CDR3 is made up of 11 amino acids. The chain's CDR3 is CSVGTVNEQFF. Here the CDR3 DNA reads TGCAGCGTGGGGACAGTAAATGAGCAGTTCTTC.

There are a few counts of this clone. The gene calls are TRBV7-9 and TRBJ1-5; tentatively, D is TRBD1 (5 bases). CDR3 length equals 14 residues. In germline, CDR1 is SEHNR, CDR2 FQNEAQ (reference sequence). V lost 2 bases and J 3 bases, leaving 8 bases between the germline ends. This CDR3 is CASSLTGLNQPQHF. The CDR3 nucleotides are TGTGCCAGCAGCTTAACGGGGCTCAATCAGCCCCAGCATTTT.

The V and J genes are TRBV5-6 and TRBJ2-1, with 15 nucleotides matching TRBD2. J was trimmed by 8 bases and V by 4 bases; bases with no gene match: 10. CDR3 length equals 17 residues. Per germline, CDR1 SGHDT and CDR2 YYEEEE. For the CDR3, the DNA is TGTGCCAGCAGCGGGACTAGCGGGAGGAGGGCCGTCGATGAGCAGTTCTTC. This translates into CASSGTSGRRAVDEQFF.

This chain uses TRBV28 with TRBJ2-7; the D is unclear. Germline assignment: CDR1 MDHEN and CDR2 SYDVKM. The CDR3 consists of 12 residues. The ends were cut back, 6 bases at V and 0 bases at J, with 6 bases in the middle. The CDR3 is CASSKISYEQYF. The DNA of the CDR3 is TGTGCCAGCAGCAAAATCTCCTACGAGCAGTACTTC. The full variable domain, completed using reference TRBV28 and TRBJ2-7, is DVKVTQSSRYLVKRTGEKVFLECVQDMDHENMFWYRQDPGLGLRLIYFSYDVKMKEKGDIPEGYSVSREKKERFSLILESASTNQTSMYLCASSKISYEQYFGPGTRLTVT.

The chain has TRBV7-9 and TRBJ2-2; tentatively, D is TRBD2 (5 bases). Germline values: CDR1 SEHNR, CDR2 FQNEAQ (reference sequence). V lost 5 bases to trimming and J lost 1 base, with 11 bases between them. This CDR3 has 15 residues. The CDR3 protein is CASSDLGGNTGELFF. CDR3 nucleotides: TGTGCCAGCAGCGATCTAGGAGGGAACACCGGGGAGCTGTTTTTT.

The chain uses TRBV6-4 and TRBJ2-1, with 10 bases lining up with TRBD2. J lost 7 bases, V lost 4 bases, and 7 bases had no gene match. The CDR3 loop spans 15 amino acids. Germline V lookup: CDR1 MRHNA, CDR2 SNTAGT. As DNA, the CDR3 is TGTGCCAGCAGTGTTCTAGCGGGAGAAGGGAATGAGCAGTTCTTC. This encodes CASSVLAGEGNEQFF.

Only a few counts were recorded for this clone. The CDR3 coding sequence is TGTGCCAGCAGCTTAAGACGGGGAGGGGGAAGCTCCTACGAGCAGTACTTC. Translating it yields CASSLRRGGGSSYEQYF. This chain connects TRBV11-2 to TRBJ2-7, with D perhaps matching TRBD2 (7 bases). The CDR3 contains 17 residues. Trimming left V 2 bases short and J 0 bases short, with 17 bases between. Germline V gene lookup returns CDR1 SGHAT and CDR2 FQNNGV. The variable domain in full, completed from reference TRBV11-2 and TRBJ2-7, reads EAGVAQSPRYKIIEKRQSVAFWCNPISGHATLYWYQQILGQGPKLLIQFQNNGVVDDSQLPKDRFSAERLKGVDSTLKIQPAKLEDSAVYLCASSLRRGGGSSYEQYFGPGTRLTVT.

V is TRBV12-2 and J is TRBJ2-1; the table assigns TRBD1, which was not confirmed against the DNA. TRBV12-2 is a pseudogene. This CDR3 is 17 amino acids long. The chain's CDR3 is CASRLVASDREGGEQFF. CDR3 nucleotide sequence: TGTGCAAGTCGCTTAGTAGCTTCAGACAGGGAAGGGGGTGAGCAGTTCTTC.

CDR3 sequence reads: CASSPRTVNYGYTF. The CDR3 nucleotides are TGTGCCAGCAGCCCCCGAACAGTTAACTATGGCTACACCTTC. This chain connects TRBV5-4 to TRBJ1-2, with D uncertain. V was trimmed by 4 bases and J by 1 base, leaving 11 bases between them. This CDR3 is 14 amino acids long. The germline CDR1 and CDR2 sequences are SGHNT and YYREEE (reference sequence).

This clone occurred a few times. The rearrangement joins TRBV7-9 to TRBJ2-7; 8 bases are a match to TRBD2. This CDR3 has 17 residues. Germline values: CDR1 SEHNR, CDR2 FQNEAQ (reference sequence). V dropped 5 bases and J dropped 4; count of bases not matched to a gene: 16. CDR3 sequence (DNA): TGTGCCAGCAGCACAGGCGGGCTAGCGGGTACCATTTACGAGCAGTACTTC. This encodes CASSTGGLAGTIYEQYF. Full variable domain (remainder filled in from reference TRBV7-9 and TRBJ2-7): DTGVSQNPRHKITKRGQNVTFRCDPISEHNRLYWYRQTLGQGPEFLTYFQNEAQLEKSRLLSDRFSAERPKGSFSTLEIQRTEQGDSAMYLCASSTGGLAGTIYEQYFGPGTRLTVT.

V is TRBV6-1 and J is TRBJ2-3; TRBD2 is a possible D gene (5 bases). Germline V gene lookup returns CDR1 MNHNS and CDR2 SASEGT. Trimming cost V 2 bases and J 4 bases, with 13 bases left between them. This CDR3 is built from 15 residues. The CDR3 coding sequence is TGTGCCAGCAGTGAAACGTGGGGAGACTCAGATACGCAGTATTTT. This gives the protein CASSETWGDSDTQYF.

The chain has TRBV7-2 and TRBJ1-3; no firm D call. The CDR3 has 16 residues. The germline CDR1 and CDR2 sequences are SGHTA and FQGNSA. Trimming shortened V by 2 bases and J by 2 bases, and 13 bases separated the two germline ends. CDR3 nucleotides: TGTGCCAGCAGCTTACTCTCTGTATCGGCTGGAAACACCATATATTTT. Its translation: CASSLLSVSAGNTIYF.

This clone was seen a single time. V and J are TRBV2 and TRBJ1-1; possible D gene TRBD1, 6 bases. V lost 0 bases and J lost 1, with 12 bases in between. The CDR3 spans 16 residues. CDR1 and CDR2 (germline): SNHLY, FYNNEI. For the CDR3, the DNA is TGTGCCAGCAGTGAAGCCAGAGGGGGAGCGAACACTGAAGCTTTCTTT. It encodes CASSEARGGANTEAFF.

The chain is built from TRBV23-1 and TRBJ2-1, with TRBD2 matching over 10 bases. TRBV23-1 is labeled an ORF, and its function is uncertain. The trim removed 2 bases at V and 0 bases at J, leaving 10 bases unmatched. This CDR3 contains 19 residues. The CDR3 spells CASSQMSGASGSSYNEQFF. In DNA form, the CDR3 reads TGCGCCAGCAGTCAAATGTCAGGGGCTAGCGGGAGCTCCTACAATGAGCAGTTCTTC.

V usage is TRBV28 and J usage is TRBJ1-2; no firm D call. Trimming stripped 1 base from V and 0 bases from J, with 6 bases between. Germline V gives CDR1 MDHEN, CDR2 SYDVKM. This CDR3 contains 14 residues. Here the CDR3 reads CASSLSAANYGYTF. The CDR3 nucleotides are TGTGCCAGCAGTTTATCGGCAGCTAACTATGGCTACACCTTC.

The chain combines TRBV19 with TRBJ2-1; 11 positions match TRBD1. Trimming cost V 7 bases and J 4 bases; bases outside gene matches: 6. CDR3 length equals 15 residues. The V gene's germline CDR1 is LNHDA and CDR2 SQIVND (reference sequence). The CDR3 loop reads CASTPDRGPYNEQFF. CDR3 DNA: TGTGCCAGTACCCCGGACAGGGGGCCTTACAATGAGCAGTTCTTC.

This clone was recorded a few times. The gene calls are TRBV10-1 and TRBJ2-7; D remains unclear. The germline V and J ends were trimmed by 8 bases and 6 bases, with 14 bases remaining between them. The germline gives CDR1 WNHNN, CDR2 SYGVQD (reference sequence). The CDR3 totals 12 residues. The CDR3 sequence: CASGESLGEQYF. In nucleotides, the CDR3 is TGCGCCAGCGGGGAATCATTAGGCGAGCAGTACTTC.

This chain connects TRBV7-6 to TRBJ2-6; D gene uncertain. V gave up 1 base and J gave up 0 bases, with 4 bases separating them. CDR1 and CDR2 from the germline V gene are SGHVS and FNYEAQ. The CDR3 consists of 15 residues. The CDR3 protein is CASSLGHSGANVLTF. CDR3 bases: TGTGCCAGCAGCTTAGGACACTCTGGGGCCAACGTCCTGACTTTC. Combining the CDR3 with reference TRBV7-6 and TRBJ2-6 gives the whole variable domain GAGVSQSPRYKVTKRGQDVALRCDPISGHVSLYWYRQALGQGPEFLTYFNYEAQQDKSGLPNDRFSAERPEGSISTLTIQRTEQRDSAMYRCASSLGHSGANVLTFGAGSRLTVL.